This record covers a single T cell receptor (beta chain). The use of a sample-barcoded 5' primer and a J-beta primer mix characterized a second PCR of roughly 7 to 12 cycles. Each cDNA molecule, via a template-switch adaptor with 12 random nucleotides, was tagged. MiXCR, applied by TCRdb to the 5' RACE reads, yields one record per CDR3 protein. Altogether roughly 800,000 distinct CDR3 sequences are present, 20% to 25% being singletons, with the ten largest covering more than 7.5%. Per the germline V gene, CDR1 is SQVTM and CDR2 is ANQGSEA. V was cut by 4 bases and J by 5 bases, with 14 bases left in between. CDR3 length: 14 amino acids. The data were taken from a study of blood T cells in healthy people across ages. These data were also reused for a study on T cells of mothers and their children.

Sequencing input: blood. The receptor was derived from a boy aged 10-17 years in good health. This chain links TRBV29-1 with TRBJ2-2; no firm D call. Here the CDR3 DNA reads TGCAGCGTTGTGTTCACGTTAAGTACCGGGGAGCTGTTTTTT. Residues: CSVVFTLSTGELFF.